The clone carrying this T cell receptor beta chain was counted a single time. Produced via immunoSEQ multiplex PCR; TCRdb's table is partial and in-frame only. The data show roughly 220,000 clones, nearly 90% seen once. The sample comes from a study of blood T cell repertoires in COVID-19. CDR3 length equals 15 residues. V gave up 3 bases and J gave up 3 bases; unmatched junction bases: 4. Per germline, CDR1 SGHDT and CDR2 YYEEEE. The source is a man younger than 45 who had been exposed to COVID-19. The sequencing input was PBMCs or T cells enriched from blood (not recorded which). This chain connects TRBV5-6 to TRBJ1-3, with 9 bases aligning to TRBD1. The CDR3 DNA is TGTGCCAGCAGCTATGGGACAGGGAATGGAAACACCATATATTTT. Translation gives CASSYGTGNGNTIYF.